This T cell receptor (beta chain) stems from a study of regulatory T cells in long-lasting Graves disease. Building of the TCR beta libraries involved iRepertoire HTBI primers and Arm-PCR of CDR3 regions. TCRdb reprocessed the multiplex PCR reads with MiXCR, giving one entry per CDR3 protein. The table shows about 420,000 distinct CDR3 sequences, with less than 20% occurring only once. Time point given: newly diagnosed GD, antithyroid drugs for less than 3 months. The TCR library used RNA extracted from PBMCs. Diagnosing Graves' disease relied on the American Thyroid Association guidelines. Remarks on this clonotype: Its specificity is not known. This likely came from a read error, as a far larger clone is one base away.

The ends were cut back, 2 bases at V and 11 bases at J, with 21 bases in the middle. Germline CDR1 is DFQATT and CDR2 is SNEGSKA (reference sequence). The length of the CDR3 is 14 residues. Broader study findings: Less diverse TCR repertoires were seen in persistent Graves' patients than in newly diagnosed ones. Favoring TRBV28, TRBJ1-2 and TRBJ2-5 was a feature seen in persistent disease.

These same data were also listed under a study on T cells in Graves' hyperthyroidism and ophthalmopathy.

The rearrangement joins TRBV20-1 to TRBJ2-5, with D perhaps TRBD2 (5 bases). The sequencing used peripheral blood mononuclear cells (PBMCs), collected at new diagnosis, from a patient treated with antithyroid drugs. The sequence came from a woman under 30 with Graves disease. The CDR3, as DNA: TGCAGTGCTAGAAAAAGTCAAGGCGGGTTTGAGCAGTACTTC. This sequence encodes CSARKSQGGFEQYF.